Shown below are 11 T cell receptor beta chains from a single sample sequenced in a study of OX40 agonist ivuxolimab in advanced cancers. Here immunoSEQ multiplex PCR was the method, and the copy in TCRdb shows in-frame clones only, minus some. The sample includes over 100,000 clones, just over 90% of them seen just once. The sequenced sample was CD4+ or CD8+ T cells sorted from blood, obtained in a trial of the OX40 agonist ivuxolimab. These TCRs come from an adult with an advanced solid tumor such as melanoma, head and neck, liver or kidney cancer.

This clone was found once. This sequence joins TRBV11-3 and TRBJ2-5; D is unclear. V shed 3 bases and J shed 4 bases, with 9 bases lying between them. Per the germline V gene, CDR1 is SGHNT and CDR2 is YENEEA. The CDR3 contains 13 residues. The CDR3 sequence: CASSFNWGETQYF. Here the CDR3 DNA reads TGTGCCAGCAGCTTTAATTGGGGAGAGACCCAGTACTTC.

This clone was observed once. This chain links TRBV7-2 with TRBJ2-3; possible D gene TRBD1, 5 bases. The CDR3 spans 16 residues. Trimming took off 6 bases at V and 2 bases at J, with 18 bases between the two ends. The germline V gene has CDR1 SGHTA and CDR2 FQGNSA. The CDR3 nucleotides read TGTGCCAGCAGTATAAGGGGTAGGAAATCCACAGATACGCAGTATTTT. Protein sequence: CASSIRGRKSTDTQYF.

V is TRBV5-1 and J is TRBJ2-2; 8 positions match TRBD1. The germline gives CDR1 SGHRS, CDR2 YFSETQ. This CDR3 has 16 residues. The junction had 6 bases not matched to a gene; V was cut back by 5 bases and J by 0 bases. CDR3 bases: TGCGCCAGCAGTCATCGGACAGGGACGAACACCGGGGAGCTGTTTTTT. It codes for CASSHRTGTNTGELFF.

V is TRBV9 and J is TRBJ2-1; 7 bases are shared with TRBD2. Per germline, CDR1 SGDLS and CDR2 YYNGEE. V lost 7 bases and J lost 5; bases outside the gene matches: 15. The CDR3 is 16 residues long. Written as DNA, the CDR3 is TGTGCCAGCGCTCGGCGGGAGCGCCCCTCGGACAATGAGCAGTTCTTC. It codes for CASARRERPSDNEQFF.

This clone was counted a few times. V usage is TRBV18 and J usage is TRBJ1-5; D is uncertain. V dropped 2 bases and J dropped 4 bases, with 6 bases sitting between them. CDR1 is KGHSH and CDR2 is LQKENI in the germline V gene. This CDR3 has 13 residues. The CDR3 here is CASSPNDNQPQHF. CDR3 bases: TGTGCCAGCTCACCAAATGATAATCAGCCCCAGCATTTT.

The chain is built from TRBV6-5 and TRBJ1-2; TRBD1 might be the D (6 bases). Trimming left V 0 bases short and J 8 bases short, with 13 bases between. CDR1 and CDR2 from the germline V gene are MNHEY and SVGAGI. This CDR3 has 14 residues. The CDR3 region is CASSYSRGVEGYTF. CDR3 coding DNA: TGTGCCAGCAGTTACTCGAGGGGGGTTGAGGGCTACACCTTC.

The count of this clone is one. The J gene is TRBJ2-7, the V gene TRBV28, with 8 nucleotides matching TRBD2. The V and J ends lost 2 bases and 7 bases, in that order; junction bases with no gene match: 7. Germline V lookup: CDR1 MDHEN, CDR2 SYDVKM. The CDR3 sequence is 14 residues long. The CDR3 here is CASSLVPGGHEQYF. The CDR3 region has the DNA TGTGCCAGCAGTTTAGTCCCGGGGGGGCATGAGCAGTACTTC. Complete variable domain (other parts from reference TRBV28 and TRBJ2-7): DVKVTQSSRYLVKRTGEKVFLECVQDMDHENMFWYRQDPGLGLRLIYFSYDVKMKEKGDIPEGYSVSREKKERFSLILESASTNQTSMYLCASSLVPGGHEQYFGPGTRLTVT.

V gene TRBV7-9 combines with J gene TRBJ1-3; D gene unclear. This CDR3 region has 15 residues. Germline V gene data show CDR1 as SEHNR and CDR2 as FQNEAQ (reference sequence). Trimming took off 2 bases at V and 3 bases at J, with 11 bases between the two ends. The CDR3 loop reads CASSLLVGSGNTIYF. The DNA of the CDR3 is TGTGCCAGCAGCTTATTGGTCGGCAGTGGAAACACCATATATTTT.

The rearrangement links TRBV15 to TRBJ1-3; no firm D call. The CDR3 runs to 16 residues. CDR1 is LNHNV, CDR2 YYDKDF, per germline (reference sequence). Trimming left V 5 bases short and J 0 bases short, with 14 bases between. The CDR3 sequence is CATSPSGSFSGNTIYF. CDR3 nucleotides: TGTGCCACCAGCCCGTCCGGCAGTTTCTCTGGAAACACCATATATTTT.

The chain combines TRBV20-1 with TRBJ2-3; D possibly corresponds to TRBD1 (6 bases). The V gene lost 6 bases and the J gene lost 10 bases, with 14 bases spanning the gap. The germline V gene encodes CDR1 DFQATT and CDR2 SNEGSKA (reference sequence). The CDR3 sequence is 11 residues long. The CDR3 bases are TGCAGTGCATACCTCAGGGGCCCGCAGTATTTT. It encodes CSAYLRGPQYF.

The chain is built from TRBV4-2 and TRBJ2-1, with D perhaps matching TRBD1 (5 bases). CDR1 and CDR2 (germline): LGHNA, YNFKEQ. The CDR3 consists of 16 residues. Trimming pared 0 bases from V and 6 bases from J, leaving 15 bases between. The CDR3 DNA sequence: TGTGCCAGCAGCCAAGAACCCCACCCCCAGGGCAATGAGCAGTTCTTC. It codes for CASSQEPHPQGNEQFF.